This entry lists 9 T cell receptor beta chains sequenced from one sample in a study of T cells in Graves' hyperthyroidism and ophthalmopathy. RNA transcripts gave rise to amplified TCR beta CDR3 regions. A set of HTBI primers served as the primers for a first-round RT-PCR of the TCR CDR3. TCRdb fed the multiplex PCR reads into MiXCR, producing one record per CDR3 protein. The table lists about 660,000 distinct CDR3 sequences, about 45% of them singletons. Sequenced: peripheral blood or thyroid tissue (not recorded which). These receptors came from an adult man with Graves' disease, either hyperthyroidism or ophthalmopathy (not recorded which).

This clonotype was counted only a few times. This CDR3 is CASSLDRAKYGYTF. The CDR3 bases are TGTGCCAGCAGCTTAGACCGGGCGAAGTATGGCTACACCTTC. The V gene is TRBV7-9, the J gene TRBJ1-2; D not certain. Per the germline V gene, CDR1 is SEHNR and CDR2 is FQNEAQ (reference sequence). The CDR3 runs 14 residues. Trimming left V 1 base short and J 5 bases short, with 11 bases between.

In its sample, this clonotype was seen many times. The J gene is TRBJ2-5, the V gene TRBV7-6; 8 bases are a match to TRBD1. The CDR3 consists of 15 residues. Germline V gene lookup returns CDR1 SGHVS and CDR2 FNYEAQ. With V trimmed by 1 base and J by 2 bases, 3 bases remained unmatched. In DNA form, the CDR3 reads TGTGCCAGCAGCTTAGGACAGGGGATACAAGAGACCCAGTACTTC. Protein sequence: CASSLGQGIQETQYF.

This clonotype was seen just once. This clone may be a read error of a much larger clone one base away. The gene calls are TRBV4-2 and TRBJ1-2; tentative D call: TRBD1 (6 bases). The germline V gene encodes CDR1 LGHNA and CDR2 YNFKEQ. The CDR3 has 14 residues. Trimming removed 4 bases at V and 3 bases at J, with 12 bases between. CDR3 amino acids: CASSLYDRYYGYTF. The CDR3 DNA reads as TGTGCCAGCAGCCTGTATGACAGGTACTATGGCTACACCTTC.

For this clonotype: A read error may be the cause here, since a much bigger clone is one base away. The chain combines TRBV5-5 with TRBJ2-2; D ambiguous. Germline V gene lookup returns CDR1 SGHKS and CDR2 YYEKEE (reference sequence). The CDR3 covers 13 residues. This chain's CDR3 is CASTGKNTRELFF. CDR3 in DNA: TGTGCCAGCACGGGCAAGAACACCAGGGAGCTGTTTTTT.

In regard to this clonotype: An end of the junction does not agree with germline; a read error may underlie this. The chain links TRBV7-7 to TRBJ1-3, with 8 bases lining up with TRBD1. The CDR3 is made up of 16 amino acids. CDR1 is SSHAT and CDR2 is FNYEAQ in the germline V gene (reference sequence). CDR3 protein: CASSSFPGQAGDTIYF. DNA for the CDR3: TGTGCTAGCAGCTCCTTCCCGGGACAGGCTGGCGACACCATATATTTT.

The genes are TRBV20-1 and TRBJ1-5; D not resolved. Trimming pared 2 bases from V and 6 bases from J, leaving 11 bases between. This CDR3 contains 13 residues. Per the germline V gene, CDR1 is DFQATT and CDR2 is SNEGSKA (reference sequence). CDR3 nucleotides: TGCAGTGCTAGATATACCACGGGTCAGCCCCAGCATTTT. Translation: CSARYTTGQPQHF.

V gene TRBV7-6 combines with J gene TRBJ2-3, with 8 positions matching TRBD2. Trimming cost V 7 bases and J 3 bases; bases outside gene matches: 6. This CDR3 comprises 14 residues. Germline V gene lookup returns CDR1 SGHVS and CDR2 FNYEAQ. CDR3 DNA sequence: TGTGCCAGCACCCCGGGACTAGATACAGATACGCAGTATTTT. It encodes CASTPGLDTDTQYF.

V usage is TRBV25-1 and J usage is TRBJ1-6; D remains unclear. Germline V gene sequence: CDR1 MGHDK, CDR2 SYGVNS. Trimming took 6 bases from V and 10 from J, leaving 16 bases between them. The CDR3 is 14 residues long. This CDR3 is CASRAPVVVSPLHF. CDR3 in DNA: TGTGCCAGCAGAGCTCCGGTTGTGGTGTCACCCCTCCACTTT. The full variable domain, its missing parts supplied by reference TRBV25-1 and TRBJ1-6, is EADIYQTPRYLVIGTGKKITLECSQTMGHDKMYWYQQDPGMELHLIHYSYGVNSTEKGDLSSESTVSRIRTEHFPLTLESARPSHTSQYLCASRAPVVVSPLHFGNGTRLTVT.

This clonotype was observed at least ten times. The J gene is TRBJ1-1, the V gene TRBV19; no reliable D call. V lost 7 bases to trimming and J lost 7 bases, with 10 bases between them. This CDR3 has 11 amino acids. The germline gives CDR1 LNHDA, CDR2 SQIVND (reference sequence). In DNA, the CDR3 is TGTGCCAGTATGGTGCAGTATGAAGCTTTCTTT. The encoded protein is CASMVQYEAFF. The whole variable domain, filled in from reference TRBV19 and TRBJ1-1, reads DGGITQSPKYLFRKEGQNVTLSCEQNLNHDAMYWYRQDPGQGLRLIYYSQIVNDFQKGDIAEGYSVSREKKESFPLTVTSAQKNPTAFYLCASMVQYEAFFGQGTRLTVV.